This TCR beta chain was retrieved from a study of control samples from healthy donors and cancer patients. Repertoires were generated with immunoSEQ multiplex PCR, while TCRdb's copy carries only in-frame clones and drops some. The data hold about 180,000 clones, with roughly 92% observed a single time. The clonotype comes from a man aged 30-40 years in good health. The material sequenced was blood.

This CDR3 is CACRDGYHEQYF. CDR3 nucleotide sequence: TGTGCCTGCCGGGACGGGTATCACGAGCAGTACTTC. The gene calls are TRBV6-6 and TRBJ2-7; the D call may be TRBD1 or TRBD2 (5 bases each). Between the trimmed V and J ends, which lost 11 bases and 5 bases, there was a span of 16 bases. Germline lookup yields CDR1 MNHNY and CDR2 SVGAGI (reference sequence). This CDR3 contains 12 residues.